The subject of this entry is one TCR beta chain. This clonotype was observed a handful of times. Its binding antigen is unknown. The sample holds no much larger clone one base away, and base qualities are not on file. The data derive from a study of blood T cells in healthy people across ages (dated by TCRdb to between 2015 and 2016). Turning to the overall study: In model experiments, template switching captured roughly one uniquely barcoded TCR beta cDNA molecule for every two T cells. Age-related changes in TCR beta repertoire diversity were measured in the study by deep sequencing normalized with unique cDNA molecular identifiers. The donors were split into four age groups: young (average 16 years), middle-aged (39), aged (roughly 65) and long-lived (under 85). To avoid experimental bias, donors of different ages were distributed randomly across sequencing lanes. Using the same blood draw, the study looked at two additional independent replicas of 1 million unique cDNA reads for two donors, one aged 18 to 30 and the other aged 80 or older.

Library method: 5' RACE. The sequencer listed for this sample is Illumina HiSeq 2500. The second PCR ran for roughly 7 to 12 cycles and used a J-beta primer mix along with a sample-barcoded 5' primer. Each TCR beta cDNA molecule received a unique molecular identifier from a template-switch 5' adaptor carrying 12 random nucleotides. Each sample yielded at least 2.5 million CDR3-containing paired-end reads. The Mint cDNA synthesis kit, primed by a TRBC-specific oligonucleotide, was used to synthesize first-strand cDNA from all RNA. After uracil-DNA glycosylase treatment, a first 18-cycle PCR used universal primers M1SS and BC2_uni_R on all cDNA. Concerning the study's data processing: Normalization of each sample was performed by random selection of 1 million high-quality reads, each carrying a distinct molecular identifier. Reads sharing molecular identifiers were discarded rather than binned into consensus sequences. MiTCR, set to a Q25 quality threshold and the strictest error-elimination algorithm, was used for CDR3 identification, clonotype clustering and error correction. A nonparametric unseen species model with Euler transformation was used to estimate lower-bound total TCR beta diversity. In-frame beta chains were kept once TCRdb had trimmed the public reads at Q25 with fastp and called clones with MiXCR. Each record represents a unique CDR3 protein, reported with the most common genes and DNA among its rows. The V and J calls, along with clone size, are taken from TCRdb and not from the paper's own processing. Across this sample there are around 1,000,000 distinct CDR3 sequences, with about two fifths seen only once. Together, the top ten hold about an eighth of the sample.

Donors were around 37 systemically healthy Caucasian individuals from Russia aged roughly 6 to 95 years. Around 9.7 milliliters of peripheral blood were collected from each donor into EDTA-treated Vacutainer tubes. Ficoll-Paque density-gradient centrifugation was used to isolate PBMCs, with at least 7 million per sample. Total RNA was extracted from PBMCs with Trizol reagent, with at least 5 micrograms obtained per sample. For every donor, an aliquot of PBMCs went through flow cytometry to measure the percentages of naive CD45RAhigh/CD27high T cells. The paper's findings and limits, for the study overall: Observed TCR beta diversity correlated strongly with the percentage of naive T cells measured by flow cytometry. Because donor CMV infection status was unknown, age-related changes in expanded clonotypes were potentially confounded. Observed TCR beta diversity per million T cells fell roughly linearly with age, and a significant reduction was already apparent by age about 43. Total diversity estimates from one million sequenced T cells were considered lower bounds and underestimates. Conclusive comparison of naive and antigen-experienced compartments was prevented by the profiling of bulk unsorted PBMCs. Compared with the aged group, the long-lived group had more naive CD4+ T cells, fewer expanded clones and increased TCR diversity, suggesting age selection.

The cysteine opens and the phenylalanine closes a CDR3 of 15 amino acids. Here the CDR3 DNA is all that survives: 45 bases in frame from base 1. V loses 3 bases at its end and J loses 0 bases; junction bases beyond the gene matches: 5. In the germline V gene (reference sequence), CDR1 corresponds to DFQATT and CDR2 to SNEGSKA. Sequencing was done on a sample of blood. The clonotype originates from a man aged 18 to 30 in good health. The rearranged segments are TRBV20-1 and TRBJ2-1, with TRBD1 identical over 7 junction bases. DNA sequence: TGCAGTGCTAGGGGACAGACCCGCTCCTACAATGAGCAGTTCTTC. The resulting protein is CSARGQTRSYNEQFF.